This is a list of T cell receptor beta chains from one sample in a study of OX40 agonist ivuxolimab in advanced cancers. The protocol was immunoSEQ multiplex PCR, while the TCRdb copy is restricted to in-frame clones and leaves out a portion. The table includes tens of thousands of clones, around four fifths detected once. Sequenced here: CD4+ or CD8+ T cells sorted from blood, sampled in a trial of the OX40 agonist ivuxolimab. The receptors were gathered from an adult with an advanced solid tumor such as melanoma, head and neck, liver or kidney cancer. Both conserved end residues are trimmed from each CDR3.

j_call: TRBJ2-2
v_call: TRBV6-4
cdr3_length: 13
cdr3_aa: ASRRTLGNTGELF

j_call: TRBJ2-7
v_call: TRBV7-2
cdr3_length: 11
cdr3_aa: ASSLRDSYEQY

j_call: TRBJ1-1
v_call: TRBV6-5
cdr3_length: 11
cdr3_aa: ASRTGPHTEAF

j_call: TRBJ1-6
v_call: TRBV5-1
cdr3_length: 13
cdr3_aa: ASSYDRDLYSPLH

j_call: TRBJ1-6
v_call: TRBV5-6
cdr3_length: 13
cdr3_aa: ASRGRGSYNSPLH

j_call: TRBJ1-2
v_call: TRBV7-8
cdr3_length: 11
cdr3_aa: ASSLGQTTGYT

j_call: TRBJ2-2
v_call: TRBV19
cdr3_length: 13
cdr3_aa: ASSMATSGIGELF

j_call: TRBJ2-7
v_call: TRBV5-4
cdr3_length: 13
cdr3_aa: ASSLGQTTEYEQY

j_call: TRBJ2-1
v_call: TRBV27
cdr3_length: 11
cdr3_aa: ASSPPNWRQQF

j_call: TRBJ2-5
v_call: TRBV11-2
cdr3_length: 13
cdr3_aa: ASSLPGALEATQY

j_call: TRBJ1-5
v_call: TRBV7-9
cdr3_length: 15
cdr3_aa: ASSFGQGVHSNQPQH

j_call: TRBJ1-3
v_call: TRBV2
cdr3_length: 10
cdr3_aa: ASTQGADTIY

j_call: TRBJ2-2
v_call: TRBV5-4
cdr3_length: 13
cdr3_aa: ASSRDFLNTGELF

j_call: TRBJ2-1
v_call: TRBV5-6
cdr3_length: 14
cdr3_aa: ASSRPGQGSYNEQF

j_call: TRBJ2-4
v_call: TRBV7-2
cdr3_length: 13
cdr3_aa: ASSPRMRAPNIQY

j_call: TRBJ2-6
v_call: TRBV7-9
cdr3_length: 13
cdr3_aa: ASSQGLSGANVLT

j_call: TRBJ2-3
v_call: TRBV5-6
cdr3_length: 15
cdr3_aa: ASSLMVSGIRQDTQY

j_call: TRBJ2-7
v_call: TRBV7-7
cdr3_length: 13
cdr3_aa: ASSMGQGVSYEQY

j_call: TRBJ2-7
v_call: TRBV7-2
cdr3_length: 11
cdr3_aa: ASSAHVILEQY

j_call: TRBJ2-1
v_call: TRBV2
cdr3_length: 13
cdr3_aa: ASSFGGPSYNEQF

j_call: TRBJ2-1
v_call: TRBV7-9
cdr3_length: 12
cdr3_aa: ASSLATTGNEQF

j_call: TRBJ2-1
v_call: TRBV7-3
cdr3_length: 13
cdr3_aa: ASSLMGQGNNEQF

j_call: TRBJ2-1
v_call: TRBV11-3
cdr3_length: 11
cdr3_aa: ASSLDRWSEQF

j_call: TRBJ1-1
v_call: TRBV5-5
cdr3_length: 12
cdr3_aa: ASSLLLLNTEAF

j_call: TRBJ1-3
v_call: TRBV7-9
cdr3_length: 12
cdr3_aa: AATTWGAGNTIY

j_call: TRBJ2-1
v_call: TRBV11-2
cdr3_length: 12
cdr3_aa: ASSSGLAGTEQF

j_call: TRBJ1-2
v_call: TRBV28
cdr3_length: 11
cdr3_aa: ALRGGGEHGYT

j_call: TRBJ2-7
v_call: TRBV6-6
cdr3_length: 14
cdr3_aa: ASRQITGKVTYEQY

j_call: TRBJ1-5
v_call: TRBV6-1
cdr3_length: 10
cdr3_aa: ASTDGNQPQH

j_call: TRBJ1-1
v_call: TRBV10-1
cdr3_length: 10
cdr3_aa: ASDKSNTEAF

j_call: TRBJ1-6
v_call: TRBV9
cdr3_length: 12
cdr3_aa: ASSVGFEGSPLH

j_call: TRBJ1-1
v_call: TRBV5-1
cdr3_length: 12
cdr3_aa: ASSLEGRGTEAF

j_call: TRBJ2-7
v_call: TRBV9
cdr3_length: 13
cdr3_aa: ASSAGPGTAYEQY

j_call: TRBJ2-5
v_call: TRBV19
cdr3_length: 13
cdr3_aa: ASRGLAGYQETQY

j_call: TRBJ1-5
v_call: TRBV28
cdr3_length: 12
cdr3_aa: ASRRTGMDQPQH

j_call: TRBJ2-7
v_call: TRBV5-1
cdr3_length: 11
cdr3_aa: ASSLEPRGEQY

j_call: TRBJ2-5
v_call: TRBV5-1
cdr3_length: 10
cdr3_aa: ASSFDQETQY

j_call: TRBJ1-2
v_call: TRBV19
cdr3_length: 9
cdr3_aa: ASSGRTGYT

j_call: TRBJ1-2
v_call: TRBV7-3
cdr3_length: 12
cdr3_aa: ASSSLLSLGGYT

j_call: TRBJ1-2
v_call: TRBV16
cdr3_length: 13
cdr3_aa: ASSQFQGSNYGYT

j_call: TRBJ1-4
v_call: TRBV7-8
cdr3_length: 13
cdr3_aa: ASSLGTQGDEKLF

j_call: TRBJ2-4
v_call: TRBV15
cdr3_length: 16
cdr3_aa: ATSRDYGRPLAKNIQY

j_call: TRBJ2-2
v_call: TRBV27
cdr3_length: 14
cdr3_aa: ASSWLTGLASGELF

j_call: TRBJ2-7
v_call: TRBV29-1
cdr3_length: 10
cdr3_aa: SVSWGKNEQY

j_call: TRBJ1-2
v_call: TRBV19
cdr3_length: 11
cdr3_aa: ASSIGQVYGYT

j_call: TRBJ2-2
v_call: TRBV7-6
cdr3_length: 13
cdr3_aa: ASSLIRGNTGELF

j_call: TRBJ2-1
v_call: TRBV19
cdr3_length: 12
cdr3_aa: ASSIGGRNNEQF

j_call: TRBJ2-7
v_call: TRBV16
cdr3_length: 13
cdr3_aa: ASSLTAGVTYEQY